This T cell receptor (beta chain) was retrieved from a study of cytomegalovirus exposure and HLA in healthy donors. Primers included in the PCR were 60 Vbeta and 13 Jbeta primers. Source study methods: Unique TCR beta chains totaled roughly 80 million in a later count, with roughly 11 million of them shared. Clones were read by immunoSEQ multiplex PCR, and TCRdb kept only the in-frame ones, dropping some. The DNA was the basis for D and trimming; V, J and clone size are from that table. The data hold approximately 91,000 clones, with approximately 86% observed a single time. General study results and limits: The listing of 150 or so TCR beta chains classed them as cytomegalovirus-associated. In vitro, a few CMV-associated chains proved specific for CMV antigens.

On this clone: Its antigen is as yet unknown.

V lost 4 bases to trimming and J lost 7 bases, with 19 bases between them. The CDR3 loop spans 16 amino acids. Per germline, CDR1 SEHNR and CDR2 FQNEAQ (reference sequence). This sequence was found in a man younger than 40 in good health and CMV-seropositive. The sample was PBMCs. The rearrangement uses TRBV7-9 and TRBJ2-2; D is perhaps TRBD1 (6 bases). CDR3 residues: CASSSPPRGGGGELFF. CDR3 nucleotides: TGTGCCAGCAGCTCACCCCCCAGGGGCGGTGGCGGGGAGCTGTTTTTT.